The rows below give T cell receptor beta chains drawn from one sample of a study of molecular identifiers for immune sequencing clone quantification. TCRdb itself ran the PCR reads through MiXCR, one entry per CDR3 protein. The data contain approximately 500,000 distinct CDR3 sequences, 25% of them singletons. Sequenced input: naive CD8+ T cells from blood, with Jurkat cell RNA spiked in. The receptors originated from a human donor in good health. Some libraries in this study had Jurkat cell RNA spiked in. CDR3s include the opening cysteine and the closing phenylalanine or tryptophan. D genes are given only for firm matches. Size tells how often a clone was seen (once, few, many) or the class of an expanded clone, and some rows leave it out.

V gene: TRBV19
clone size: -
CDR3 length: 13
J gene: TRBJ2-1
D gene: TRBD2
CDR3 protein: CASRAGGGNEQFF
CDR3 DNA: TGTGCCAGTAGAGCCGGGGGGGGCAATGAGCAGTTCTTC

V gene: TRBV4-2
clone size: many
CDR3 length: 16
J gene: TRBJ2-6
D gene: -
CDR3 protein: CASSQVQFSGANVLTF
CDR3 DNA: TGTGCCAGCAGCCAAGTTCAATTCTCTGGGGCCAACGTCCTGACTTTC

V gene: TRBV20-1
clone size: many
CDR3 length: 14
J gene: TRBJ2-7
D gene: -
CDR3 protein: CSATPGGRGYEQYF
CDR3 DNA: TGCAGTGCTACCCCTGGGGGCCGGGGGTACGAGCAGTACTTC

V gene: TRBV7-2
clone size: many
CDR3 length: 13
J gene: TRBJ2-5
D gene: -
CDR3 protein: CASSPRYQETQYF
CDR3 DNA: TGTGCCAGCAGCCCGAGATACCAAGAGACCCAGTACTTC

V gene: TRBV2
clone size: few
CDR3 length: 17
J gene: TRBJ2-1
D gene: TRBD2
CDR3 protein: CASSEAGRTSGGNEQFF
CDR3 DNA: TGTGCCAGCAGTGAAGCCGGAAGAACTAGCGGGGGAAATGAGCAGTTCTTC

V gene: TRBV20-1
clone size: many
CDR3 length: 16
J gene: TRBJ2-7
D gene: TRBD1
CDR3 protein: CSAREPDRVQPYEQYF
CDR3 DNA: TGCAGTGCTAGAGAGCCCGACAGGGTACAGCCCTACGAGCAGTACTTC

V gene: TRBV30
clone size: many
CDR3 length: 14
J gene: TRBJ2-2
D gene: TRBD1
CDR3 protein: CAWTGQGDTGELFF
CDR3 DNA: TGTGCCTGGACGGGTCAGGGGGACACCGGGGAGCTGTTTTTT

V gene: TRBV29-1
clone size: few
CDR3 length: 13
J gene: TRBJ1-2
D gene: -
CDR3 protein: CSVGGTANYGYTF
CDR3 DNA: TGCAGCGTTGGCGGGACGGCGAACTATGGCTACACCTTC

V gene: TRBV7-6
clone size: -
CDR3 length: 17
J gene: TRBJ1-6
D gene: TRBD1
CDR3 protein: CASSLSRGQGDYSPLHF
CDR3 DNA: TGTGCCAGCAGCTTATCTCGGGGACAGGGGGACTATTCACCCCTCCACTTT

V gene: TRBV27
clone size: -
CDR3 length: 15
J gene: TRBJ2-3
D gene: -
CDR3 protein: CASRSWARGTDTQYF
CDR3 DNA: TGTGCCAGCCGGTCGTGGGCTAGGGGCACAGATACGCAGTATTTT